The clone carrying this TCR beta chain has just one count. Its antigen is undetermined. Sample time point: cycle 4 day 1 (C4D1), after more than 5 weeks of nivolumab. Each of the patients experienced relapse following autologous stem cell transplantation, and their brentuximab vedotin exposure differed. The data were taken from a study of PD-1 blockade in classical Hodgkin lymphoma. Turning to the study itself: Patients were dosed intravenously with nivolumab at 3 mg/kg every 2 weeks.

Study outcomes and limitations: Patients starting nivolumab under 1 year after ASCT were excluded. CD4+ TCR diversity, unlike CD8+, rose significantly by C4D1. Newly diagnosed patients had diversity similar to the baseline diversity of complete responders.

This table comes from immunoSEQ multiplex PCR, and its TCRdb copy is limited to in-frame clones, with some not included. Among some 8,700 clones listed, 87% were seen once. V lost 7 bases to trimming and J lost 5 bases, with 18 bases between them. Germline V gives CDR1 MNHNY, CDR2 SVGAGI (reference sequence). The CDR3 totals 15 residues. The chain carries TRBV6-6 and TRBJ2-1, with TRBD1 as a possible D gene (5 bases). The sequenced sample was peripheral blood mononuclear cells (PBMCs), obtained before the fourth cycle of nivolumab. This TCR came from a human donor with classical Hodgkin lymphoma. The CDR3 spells CASTPQGSRNNEQFF. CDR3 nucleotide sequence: TGTGCCAGCACCCCGCAGGGAAGTCGGAACAATGAGCAGTTCTTC.